This entry lists 27 T cell receptor beta chains sequenced from one sample in a study of blood T cell repertoires in COVID-19. Generated by immunoSEQ multiplex PCR, the TCRdb table keeps only in-frame clones and is missing some. This table holds around 330,000 clones, about nine tenths found once. Material: PBMCs or T cells enriched from blood (not recorded which). The origin of the receptors is a man aged 60 to 69 who had recovered from COVID-19.

V and J are TRBV11-1 and TRBJ1-1, with TRBD1 matching over 8 bases. Per the germline V gene, CDR1 is SGHAT and CDR2 is FQDESV (reference sequence). This CDR3 region has 14 residues. Trimming cost V 8 bases and J 0 bases; bases outside gene matches: 5. CDR3: CASLDRGMNTEAFF. CDR3 DNA sequence: TGTGCCAGCCTAGACAGGGGAATGAACACTGAAGCTTTCTTT.

This chain uses TRBV11-2 with TRBJ2-7, with 8 positions matching TRBD2. V shed 4 bases and J 5 bases; nucleotides not matched to a gene: 10. Germline CDR1 is SGHAT and CDR2 is FQNNGV. The CDR3 loop spans 15 amino acids. The CDR3 DNA sequence: TGTGCCAGCAGCTCCTTGGCGGGGGGCCCCCACGAGCAGTACTTC. Translated, it gives CASSSLAGGPHEQYF.

The V and J genes are TRBV30 and TRBJ1-3; D is undetermined. V was clipped by 6 bases and J by 1 base, with 10 bases between them. The CDR3 sequence is 13 residues long. Germline V lookup: CDR1 GTSNPN, CDR2 SVGIG (reference sequence). CDR3 amino acids: CACSSGSGNTIYF. In DNA, the CDR3 is TGTGCCTGCTCCTCGGGGTCTGGAAACACCATATATTTT.

The J gene is TRBJ2-2, the V gene TRBV28, with D uncertain. V lost 6 bases to trimming and J lost 7 bases, with 6 bases between them. Germline CDR1 and CDR2: MDHEN and SYDVKM. This CDR3 has 11 amino acids. The CDR3 region has the DNA TGTGCCAGCAGAACGGGCGGGGAGCTGTTTTTT. It translates to CASRTGGELFF.

This chain uses TRBV3-1 (or the pseudogene TRBV3-2) with TRBJ2-7; weak D call: TRBD2 (6 bases). Trimming took 3 bases from V and 7 from J, leaving 16 bases between them. Germline V CDR1 and CDR2: LGHDT, YNNKEL (reference sequence). The CDR3 loop spans 14 amino acids. Written as DNA, the CDR3 is TGTGCCAGCAGCCATAACTCGGGAGTAGATGAGCAGTACTTC. As protein: CASSHNSGVDEQYF.

The chain combines TRBV6-2 or TRBV6-3 with TRBJ2-5; 10 bases agree with TRBD1. This CDR3 has 16 amino acids. J was trimmed by 7 bases and V by 6 bases; bases with no gene match: 14. The V gene's germline CDR1 is MNHEY and CDR2 SVGEGT. Here the CDR3 reads CASSIPRQGASGTQYF. In DNA form, the CDR3 reads TGTGCCAGCAGCATCCCGAGACAGGGGGCGTCAGGGACCCAGTACTTC.

The V call is TRBV5-6, the J call TRBJ2-7, with D maybe TRBD2 (6 bases). The V end lost 4 bases, the J end lost 5 bases, and 16 bases lay between the germline ends. This CDR3 has 14 amino acids. The V gene's germline CDR1 is SGHDT and CDR2 YYEEEE. DNA of the CDR3: TGTGCCAGCAGCCCGGGACTGGGGTGGGACGAGCAGTACTTC. Translation gives CASSPGLGWDEQYF.

The V call is TRBV18, the J call TRBJ1-5; a possible D gene is TRBD1 (6 bases). The germline gives CDR1 KGHSH, CDR2 LQKENI. The germline V and J ends were trimmed by 6 bases and 0 bases, with 9 bases remaining between them. CDR3 length: 14 residues. DNA of the CDR3: TGTGCCAGCTCTCGACAGGATAGCAATCAGCCCCAGCATTTT. Protein product: CASSRQDSNQPQHF.

This clone was observed at least ten times. The chain joins TRBV5-1 to TRBJ2-2; TRBD1 is a possible D gene (5 bases). Germline CDR1 and CDR2: SGHRS and YFSETQ. The CDR3 contains 16 residues. V dropped 4 bases and J dropped 3 bases, with 16 bases sitting between them. The CDR3 coding sequence is TGCGCCAGCAGCCCCCCCTTAGACAGAGACACCGGGGAGCTGTTTTTT. Encoded protein: CASSPPLDRDTGELFF.

This chain joins TRBV21-1 and TRBJ2-7; no check of the table's D call, TRBD1, against the DNA was made. TRBV21-1 is shown as a pseudogene. CDR3 length: 16 residues. In nucleotides, the CDR3 is TGTGCCAGCAGCAAAATTGCAGGGCCCTCCTCCTACGAGCAGTACTTC. It yields the protein CASSKIAGPSSYEQYF.

This clone was seen a handful of times. The rearrangement uses TRBV7-8 and TRBJ2-1; 13 nucleotides line up with TRBD2. The CDR3 is 16 residues long. Trimming removed 3 bases from V and 8 bases from J; junction bases left unmatched: 7. Germline lookup yields CDR1 SGHVS and CDR2 FQNEAQ. CDR3 in DNA: TGTGCCAGCAGCTTGCGGACTAGCGGGAGTAAGGATGAGCAGTTCTTC. Translated: CASSLRTSGSKDEQFF.

The J gene is TRBJ2-1, the V gene TRBV19; TRBD1 matches 11 bases. Germline V gene lookup returns CDR1 LNHDA and CDR2 SQIVND (reference sequence). The CDR3 sequence is 14 residues long. Trimming took 6 bases from V and 8 from J; bases not matched to a gene: 6. CDR3 amino acids: CASRGQGVRDEQFF. As DNA, the CDR3 is TGTGCCAGTAGGGGACAGGGGGTAAGGGATGAGCAGTTCTTC.

The chain carries TRBV24-1 and TRBJ2-3; 9 nucleotides line up with TRBD1. From germline, CDR1 is KGHDR and CDR2 SFDVKD. Trimming cost V 4 bases and J 4 bases; bases outside gene matches: 8. The CDR3 consists of 16 residues. CDR3 DNA sequence: TGTGCCACCAGTGACCGGGGACAGGGCTCAGCAGATACGCAGTATTTT. This translates into CATSDRGQGSADTQYF.

The chain uses TRBV7-2 and TRBJ2-3; TRBD1 matches at 10 bases. Germline V CDR1 and CDR2: SGHTA, FQGNSA. The CDR3 sequence is 14 residues long. With V trimmed by 5 bases and J by 5 bases, 4 bases remained unmatched. The CDR3: CASSPTGGIDTQYF. CDR3 nucleotide sequence: TGTGCCAGCAGCCCGACAGGGGGCATAGATACGCAGTATTTT. Using reference TRBV7-2 and TRBJ2-3 for the parts outside the CDR3, the full variable domain is GAGVSQSPSNKVTEKGKDVELRCDPISGHTALYWYRQSLGQGLEFLIYFQGNSAPDKSGLPSDRFSAERTGGSVSTLTIQRTQQEDSAVYLCASSPTGGIDTQYFGPGTRLTVL.

V usage is TRBV5-1 and J usage is TRBJ2-7; TRBD1 matches 9 bases. CDR1 and CDR2 (germline): SGHRS, YFSETQ. V dropped 0 bases and J dropped 2; count of bases not matched to a gene: 18. The CDR3 is 20 residues long. The CDR3: CASSLASGQGLLRVPYEQYF. The DNA for the CDR3 is TGCGCCAGCAGCTTGGCCTCGGGACAGGGCTTACTGAGGGTTCCCTACGAGCAGTACTTC.

The chain employs TRBV5-1 and TRBJ2-6; D not certain. Germline assignment: CDR1 SGHRS and CDR2 YFSETQ. This CDR3 comprises 15 residues. Trimming removed 1 base at V and 0 bases at J, with 5 bases between. The CDR3 nucleotides are TGCGCCAGCAGCTTGCACACCTCTGGGGCCAACGTCCTGACTTTC. Translation gives CASSLHTSGANVLTF.

In DNA form, the CDR3 reads TGTGCCAGCAGCAAAGGAGGGGGAGTACCCAAAAACTCCAATGAGCAGTTCTTC. Its protein is CASSKGGGVPKNSNEQFF. The chain links TRBV21-1 to TRBJ2-1; the DNA was not used to check the table's D call, TRBD1. TRBV21-1 is a listed pseudogene. The CDR3 sequence is 18 residues long.

The chain has TRBV4-1 and TRBJ2-7; 12 bases align to TRBD2. Germline trimming cut 1 base from V and 4 bases from J; bases unmatched to any gene: 5. This CDR3 has 16 residues. Germline values: CDR1 MGHRA, CDR2 YSYEKL. This CDR3 is CASSQGLAGVGYEQYF. CDR3 DNA: TGCGCCAGCAGCCAAGGACTAGCGGGAGTTGGGTACGAGCAGTACTTC.

This clone was counted once. The rearrangement uses TRBV27 and TRBJ2-4; 8 nucleotides line up with TRBD1. V lost 6 bases and J lost 7; bases outside the gene matches: 8. Germline CDR1 reads MNHEY; CDR2 reads SMNVEV (reference sequence). This CDR3 has 14 amino acids. The CDR3 DNA follows: TGTGCCAGCAGAGAGGCAGGGGGCCTTAACATTCAGTACTTC. It is translated as CASREAGGLNIQYF.

This clone was seen only a few times. The chain carries TRBV7-2 and TRBJ1-5; D is perhaps TRBD1 (5 bases). The CDR3 length is 14 residues. Germline assignment: CDR1 SGHTA and CDR2 FQGNSA. Trimming cost V 5 bases and J 4 bases, with 12 bases left between them. In nucleotides, the CDR3 is TGTGCCAGCAGCCCCGGACACCTTAATCAGCCCCAGCATTTT. Translating gives CASSPGHLNQPQHF. Combining the CDR3 with reference TRBV7-2 and TRBJ1-5 gives the whole variable domain GAGVSQSPSNKVTEKGKDVELRCDPISGHTALYWYRQSLGQGLEFLIYFQGNSAPDKSGLPSDRFSAERTGGSVSTLTIQRTQQEDSAVYLCASSPGHLNQPQHFGDGTRLSIL.

The chain recombines TRBV28 with TRBJ2-7; TRBD1 is a possible D gene (5 bases). Between the trimmed V and J ends, which lost 8 bases and 0 bases, there was a span of 11 bases. The CDR3 length is 13 residues. The V gene's germline CDR1 is MDHEN and CDR2 SYDVKM. The CDR3 sequence: CASQTDSSYEQYF. The CDR3 DNA is TGTGCCAGCCAGACCGACAGCTCCTACGAGCAGTACTTC. Looking up the rest from reference TRBV28 and TRBJ2-7 gives the full variable domain: DVKVTQSSRYLVKRTGEKVFLECVQDMDHENMFWYRQDPGLGLRLIYFSYDVKMKEKGDIPEGYSVSREKKERFSLILESASTNQTSMYLCASQTDSSYEQYFGPGTRLTVT.

The rearrangement links TRBV11-2 to TRBJ2-5; the match to TRBD2 covers 10 bases. CDR3 length: 15 residues. Unmatched junction bases numbered 4, after V lost 2 bases and J lost 4 bases. Germline V gene lookup returns CDR1 SGHAT and CDR2 FQNNGV. The chain's CDR3 is CASSLTSGIRETQYF. CDR3 bases: TGTGCCAGCAGCTTAACTAGCGGGATTCGAGAGACCCAGTACTTC.

This clone has just a few counts. The rearrangement links TRBV4-1 to TRBJ1-3, with TRBD1 as a possible D gene (6 bases). The CDR3 has 18 residues. Between the trimmed V and J ends, which lost 5 bases and 0 bases, there was a span of 20 bases. Looked up from germline, CDR1 is MGHRA and CDR2 is YSYEKL. The CDR3 DNA sequence: TGCGCCAGCAGCGGACTCCGGGACATTTCCCCCTCTGGAAACACCATATATTTT. Protein sequence: CASSGLRDISPSGNTIYF.

This rearrangement joins TRBV3-1 (or the pseudogene TRBV3-2) to TRBJ1-1, with TRBD1 as a possible D gene (5 bases). CDR3 length: 14 amino acids. Trimming shortened V by 0 bases and J by 9 bases, and 14 bases separated the two germline ends. Germline V gene lookup returns CDR1 LGHDT and CDR2 YNNKEL (reference sequence). The CDR3 DNA is TGTGCCAGCAGCCAAGATCGAGAGACAGCAAAAGCTTTCTTT. This codes for CASSQDRETAKAFF.

This rearrangement joins TRBV5-1 to TRBJ2-3, with 7 nucleotides matching TRBD1. The V and J ends lost 3 bases and 6 bases, in that order; junction bases with no gene match: 7. The germline V gene has CDR1 SGHRS and CDR2 YFSETQ. The CDR3 has 14 amino acids. CDR3 in DNA: TGCGCCAGCAGCTCTGGGGACAGTCGGGATACGCAGTATTTT. Translated, it gives CASSSGDSRDTQYF. The full variable domain, rest sourced from reference TRBV5-1 and TRBJ2-3, is KAGVTQTPRYLIKTRGQQVTLSCSPISGHRSVSWYQQTPGQGLQFLFEYFSETQRNKGNFPGRFSGRQFSNSRSEMNVSTLELGDSALYLCASSSGDSRDTQYFGPGTRLTVL.

This chain uses TRBV29-1 with TRBJ1-3; a possible D gene is TRBD1 (5 bases). The CDR3 covers 15 residues. The V gene lost 4 bases and the J gene lost 0 bases, with 13 bases spanning the gap. CDR1 and CDR2 (germline): SQVTM, ANQGSEA. CDR3 sequence reads: CSVVAGLSSGNTIYF. CDR3 nucleotide sequence: TGCAGCGTTGTAGCAGGGCTAAGCTCTGGAAACACCATATATTTT.

This clone was seen more than once but under ten times. The chain couples TRBV11-2 to TRBJ2-1, with TRBD1 matching over 7 bases. V lost 5 bases, J lost 4 bases, and 11 bases stayed unmatched. Germline assignment: CDR1 SGHAT and CDR2 FQNNGV. The CDR3 has 16 residues. In DNA, the CDR3 is TGTGCCAGCAGCCTAGTTACGAGGGGGCGATACAATGAGCAGTTCTTC. Translated: CASSLVTRGRYNEQFF.